The table lists the clone carrying this T cell receptor beta chain with a few counts. Antigen specificity is unknown. The data originate from a study of post-analysis software for immune sequencing data. Study outcomes and limitations: Patients used about 5 TRBV segments, including TRBV5-6, TRBV5-1 and TRBV20-1, more often than controls.

V shed 3 bases and J 3 bases; nucleotides not matched to a gene: 4. Germline V gene lookup returns CDR1 SGHRS and CDR2 YFSETQ. The CDR3 spans 14 residues. TCR beta cDNA libraries included unique molecular identifiers. T cells numbering about 0.85 to 11 million yielded some 520,000 cDNA molecules. TCRdb redid the calling of the PCR reads with MiXCR, one entry per CDR3 protein. The sample contains hundreds of thousands of distinct CDR3 sequences, 25% to 30% of which appear only once. The clonotype was recovered from a girl between 5 and 17 years old with multiple sclerosis. The gene calls are TRBV5-1 and TRBJ2-5; 8 bases are a match to TRBD1. The sequenced material came from blood. Here the CDR3 reads CASSSTGDEETQYF. CDR3 coding DNA: TGCGCCAGCAGCTCGACAGGGGATGAAGAGACCCAGTACTTC.